The rows below give T cell receptor beta chains drawn from one sample of a study of beta chain features in type 1 diabetes. The repertoire was sequenced with immunoSEQ multiplex PCR; TCRdb's copy has only in-frame clones and lacks some. The sample yields 450,000 to 550,000 clones, approximately 31% seen once. Sample: naive CD4+ T cells from blood. The receptors were gathered from a man aged 18 to 29 in good health. CDR3s leave out the opening cysteine and the closing phenylalanine or tryptophan. D genes are given only for firm matches.

TRBV20-1 | - | SASDYNEQF
TRBV30 | - | AWSPGHIYGYT
TRBV29-1 | TRBD1 | SVTGQVNTEAF
TRBV9 | - | ASSPILVTEWDGYT
TRBV20-1 | - | SALPHYGYT
TRBV9 | TRBD1 | ASSVYRGSYNEQF
TRBV6-6 | - | ASVDRVSGANVLT
TRBV2 | - | ASRFGRLAYEQY
TRBV7-2 | TRBD2 | ASGLNPGLVR
TRBV5-1 | - | ASSPVNRRKDEQY
TRBV19 | - | ASSTWTIGELF
TRBV6-5 | TRBD1 | ASSYLGQGVDEQF
TRBV7-9 | TRBD2 | ASSSERGGSSYEQY
TRBV29-1 | - | SVMGGPGGTDTQY
TRBV7-9 | TRBD2 | ASSPGLAASYEQY
TRBV5-4 | TRBD2 | ASSDSGNTDTQY
TRBV9 | - | ASSTTSSYEQY
TRBV28 | - | ASSLGGGENTEAF
TRBV7-9 | TRBD1 | ASSARQGPATNEKLF
TRBV13 | TRBD2 | ASSLGPARQRGSDEQF
TRBV7-9 | TRBD1 | ASSSRQGEHYGYT